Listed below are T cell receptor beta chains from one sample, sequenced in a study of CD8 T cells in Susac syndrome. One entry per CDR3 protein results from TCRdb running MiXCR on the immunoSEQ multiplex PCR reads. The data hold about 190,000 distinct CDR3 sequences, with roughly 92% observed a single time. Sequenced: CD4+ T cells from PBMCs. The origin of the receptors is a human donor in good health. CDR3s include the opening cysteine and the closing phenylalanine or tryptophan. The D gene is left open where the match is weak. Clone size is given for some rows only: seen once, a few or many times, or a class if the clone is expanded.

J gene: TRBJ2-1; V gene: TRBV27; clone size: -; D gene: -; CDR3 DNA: TGTGCCAGCATGGATCTTCGGAGGGATGAGCAGTTCTTC; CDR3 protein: CASMDLRRDEQFF
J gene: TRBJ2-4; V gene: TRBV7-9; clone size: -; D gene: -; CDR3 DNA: TGTGCCAGCAGCTTCTCTAGAACCTTAGCCAAAAACATTCAGTACTTC; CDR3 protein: CASSFSRTLAKNIQYF
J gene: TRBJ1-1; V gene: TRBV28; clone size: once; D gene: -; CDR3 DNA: TGTGCCAGCAGTTTTCGGAGAGAAGCTTTCTTT; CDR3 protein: CASSFRREAFF
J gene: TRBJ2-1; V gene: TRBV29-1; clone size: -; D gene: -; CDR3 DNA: TGCAGCGGATTACAGGGCTGGAATGAGCAGTTCTTC; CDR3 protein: CSGLQGWNEQFF
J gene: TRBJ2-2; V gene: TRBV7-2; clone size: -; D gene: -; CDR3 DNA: TGTGCCAGCAGCTTGATTTACACCGGGGAGCTGTTTTTT; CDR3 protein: CASSLIYTGELFF
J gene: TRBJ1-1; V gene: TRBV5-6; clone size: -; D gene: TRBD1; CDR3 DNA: TGTGCCAGCAGCCTGGCAGGGGGCGCGAACACTGAAGCTTTCTTT; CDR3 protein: CASSLAGGANTEAFF
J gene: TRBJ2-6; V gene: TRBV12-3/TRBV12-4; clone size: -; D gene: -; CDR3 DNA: TGTGCCAGCAGTTCGCAGGGTCGCGGGGCCAACGTCCTGACTTTC; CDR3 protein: CASSSQGRGANVLTF
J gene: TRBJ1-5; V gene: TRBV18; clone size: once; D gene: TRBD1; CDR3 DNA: TGTGCCAGCTCGGTGGACAGGGTGGACCAGCCCCAGCATTTT; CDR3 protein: CASSVDRVDQPQHF
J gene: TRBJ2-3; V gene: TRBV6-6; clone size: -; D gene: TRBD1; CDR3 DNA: TGTGCCAGCAGTCGAGGGGGCGCACCCAATACGCAGTATTTT; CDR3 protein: CASSRGGAPNTQYF
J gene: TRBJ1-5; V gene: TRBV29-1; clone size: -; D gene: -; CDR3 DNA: TGCAGCGTTGGTGCCGGGAGCTCAAATCAGCCCCAGCATTTT; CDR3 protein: CSVGAGSSNQPQHF
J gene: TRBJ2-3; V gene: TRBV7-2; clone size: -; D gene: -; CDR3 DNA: TGTGCCAGCAGCTTAGCGCTGGGCGTTCGGGCAGATACGCAGTATTTT; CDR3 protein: CASSLALGVRADTQYF
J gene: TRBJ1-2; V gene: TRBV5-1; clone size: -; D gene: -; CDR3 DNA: TGCGCCAGCAGCTTTTTTGTTTCGGGCAGGGGAGATGGCTACACCTTC; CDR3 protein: CASSFFVSGRGDGYTF
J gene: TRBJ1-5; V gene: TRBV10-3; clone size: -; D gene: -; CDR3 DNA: TGTGCCATCAGTGACCAGGGACTTAGCAATCAGCCCCAGCATTTT; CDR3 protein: CAISDQGLSNQPQHF
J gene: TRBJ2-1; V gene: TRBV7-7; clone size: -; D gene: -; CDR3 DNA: TGTGCTAGCAGCCCGGCGGCGGTAAATGAGCAGTTCTTC; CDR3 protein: CASSPAAVNEQFF
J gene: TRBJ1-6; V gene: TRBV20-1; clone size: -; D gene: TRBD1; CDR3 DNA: TGCAGTGCTAGAGGAAGGACAGGGCTAGGGGCCCTCCACTTT; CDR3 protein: CSARGRTGLGALHF
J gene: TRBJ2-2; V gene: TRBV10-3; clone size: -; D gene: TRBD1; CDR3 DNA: TGTGCCATCCAGGGACAGGGCCCCGGGGAGCTGTTTTTT; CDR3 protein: CAIQGQGPGELFF
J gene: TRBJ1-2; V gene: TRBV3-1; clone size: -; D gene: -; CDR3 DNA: TGTGCCAGCAGCCCAACAGCCAAAGCTAACTATGGCTACACCTTC; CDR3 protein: CASSPTAKANYGYTF
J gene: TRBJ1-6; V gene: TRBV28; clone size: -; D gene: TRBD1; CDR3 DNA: TGTGCCAGCAGTTTAACGGCAGGGGGCTATAATTCACCCCTCCACTTT; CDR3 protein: CASSLTAGGYNSPLHF
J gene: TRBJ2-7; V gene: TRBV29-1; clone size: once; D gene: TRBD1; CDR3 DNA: TGCAGCACTACAGGGGGAGATGCCTACGAGCAGTACTTC; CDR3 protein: CSTTGGDAYEQYF
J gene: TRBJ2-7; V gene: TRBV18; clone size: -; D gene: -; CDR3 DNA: TGTGCCAGCTCACCACCGGGGCAGCCTTACGAGCAGTACTTC; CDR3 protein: CASSPPGQPYEQYF
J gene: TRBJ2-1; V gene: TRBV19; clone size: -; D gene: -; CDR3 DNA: TGTGCCAGTAGTGTCGGCCCCCCAGGGTTTGAGCAGTTCTTC; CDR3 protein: CASSVGPPGFEQFF
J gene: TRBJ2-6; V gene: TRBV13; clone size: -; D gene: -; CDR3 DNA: TGTGCCAGCAGCTTAGTTGGTGCCAACGTCCTGACTTTC; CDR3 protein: CASSLVGANVLTF
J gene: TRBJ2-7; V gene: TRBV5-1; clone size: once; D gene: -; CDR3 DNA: TGCGCCAGCAGCTCTATTGGGGGGCTAGCGAACTACGAGCAGTACTTC; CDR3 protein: CASSSIGGLANYEQYF
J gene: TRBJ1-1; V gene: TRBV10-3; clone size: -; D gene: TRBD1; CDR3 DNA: TGTGCCATCATCCAGGGGCCAGGGGGTGGGACTGAAGCTTTCTTT; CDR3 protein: CAIIQGPGGGTEAFF
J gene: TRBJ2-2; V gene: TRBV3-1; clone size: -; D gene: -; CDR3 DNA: TGTGCCAGCAGCCAGTTCGCCGGCGGGGAGCTGTTTTTT; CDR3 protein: CASSQFAGGELFF
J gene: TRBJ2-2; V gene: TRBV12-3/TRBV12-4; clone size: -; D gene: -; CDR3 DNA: TGTGCCAGCAGTTTAGACATAGGGGAGCTGTTTTTT; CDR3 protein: CASSLDIGELFF
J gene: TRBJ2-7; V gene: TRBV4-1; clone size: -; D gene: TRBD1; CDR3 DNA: TGCGCCAGCAGCCAAGTCGTCCAGGGGGAATACGAGCAGTACTTC; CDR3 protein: CASSQVVQGEYEQYF
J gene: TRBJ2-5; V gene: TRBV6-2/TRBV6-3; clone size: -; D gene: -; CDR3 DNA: TGTGCCAGCAGTTCCCGGGGTACCCAAGAGACCCAGTACTTC; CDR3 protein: CASSSRGTQETQYF
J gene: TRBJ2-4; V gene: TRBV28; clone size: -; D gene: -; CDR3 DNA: TGTGCCAGCAGAGGACTATCAAACATTCAGTACTTC; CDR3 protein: CASRGLSNIQYF
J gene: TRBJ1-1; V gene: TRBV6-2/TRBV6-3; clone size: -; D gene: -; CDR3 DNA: TGTGCCAGCAGTTACTCCTTATCCGGGGTAAGAGCTTTCTTT; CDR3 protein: CASSYSLSGVRAFF
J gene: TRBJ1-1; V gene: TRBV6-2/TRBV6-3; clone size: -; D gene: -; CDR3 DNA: TGTGCCAGCAGTCGTGGTAGAAACACTGAAGCTTTCTTT; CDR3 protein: CASSRGRNTEAFF
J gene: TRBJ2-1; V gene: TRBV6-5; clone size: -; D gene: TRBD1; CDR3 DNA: TGTGCCAGCAGTTACTATTCGCATCCGGGACAGGGGGCCTACAATGAGCAGTTCTTC; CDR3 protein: CASSYYSHPGQGAYNEQFF
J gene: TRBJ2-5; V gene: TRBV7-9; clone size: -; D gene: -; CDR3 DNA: TGTGCCAGCAGCTTGCCAATGGGGACCCAGTACTTC; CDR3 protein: CASSLPMGTQYF
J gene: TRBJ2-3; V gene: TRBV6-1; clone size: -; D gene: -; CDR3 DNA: TGTGCCAGCAGGGGGAGGACGGTAGATACGCAGTATTTT; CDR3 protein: CASRGRTVDTQYF
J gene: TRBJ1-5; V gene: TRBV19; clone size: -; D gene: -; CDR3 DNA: TGTGCCAGTAGTACCGGACAGTTTAGCAATCAGCCCCAGCATTTT; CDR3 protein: CASSTGQFSNQPQHF
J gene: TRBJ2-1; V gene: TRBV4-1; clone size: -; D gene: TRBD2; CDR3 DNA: TGCGCCAGCAGCCACCCCCGGAGCGGGAACAATGAGCAGTTCTTC; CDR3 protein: CASSHPRSGNNEQFF
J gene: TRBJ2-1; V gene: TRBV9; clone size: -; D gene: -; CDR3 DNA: TGTGCCAGCAGCGTTACAGGGTCAAGTGAGCAGTTCTTC; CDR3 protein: CASSVTGSSEQFF
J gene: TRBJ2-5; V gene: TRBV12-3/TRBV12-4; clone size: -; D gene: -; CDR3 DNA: TGTGCCAGCACTCCAACAGGGTACCAAGAGACCCAGTACTTC; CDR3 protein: CASTPTGYQETQYF
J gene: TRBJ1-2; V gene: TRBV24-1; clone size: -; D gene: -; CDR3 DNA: TGTGCCACCAGTGACATCGCAGGGTACACCTTC; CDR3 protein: CATSDIAGYTF
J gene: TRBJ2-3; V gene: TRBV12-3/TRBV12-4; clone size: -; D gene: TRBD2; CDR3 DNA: TGTGCCAGCAGTTTGGCGGGGGGGCCCGATGCGCAGTATTTT; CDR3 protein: CASSLAGGPDAQYF
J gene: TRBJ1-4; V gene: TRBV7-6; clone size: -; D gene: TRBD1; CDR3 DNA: TGTGCCAGCAGCCAGACAGGGGGAAATGAAAAACTGTTTTTT; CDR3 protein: CASSQTGGNEKLFF
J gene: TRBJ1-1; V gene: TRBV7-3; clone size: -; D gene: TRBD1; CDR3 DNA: TGTGCCAGCAGCATCGGACAGGGGCACACTGAAGCTTTCTTT; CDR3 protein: CASSIGQGHTEAFF
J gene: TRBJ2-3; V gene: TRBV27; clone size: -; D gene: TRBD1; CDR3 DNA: TGTGCCAGCAGTTCGGGACAGGGGGTGATTGGCACAGATACGCAGTATTTT; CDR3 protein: CASSSGQGVIGTDTQYF
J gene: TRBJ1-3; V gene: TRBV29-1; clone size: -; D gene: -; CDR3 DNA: TGCAGCGTTGTTACTTCTGGAAACACCATATATTTT; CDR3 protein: CSVVTSGNTIYF
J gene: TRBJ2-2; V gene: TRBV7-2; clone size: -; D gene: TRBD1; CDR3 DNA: TGTGCCAGCAGCGCACAGGGGGCGGGCACCGGGGAGCTGTTTTTT; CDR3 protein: CASSAQGAGTGELFF